The next 15 T cell receptor beta chains were all read from a single sample in a study of human T cells and chemical hapten exposure (dated by TCRdb to the early 2020s). Interpreted using the paper, the time point label stands for: patch test 1, 2 weeks after DPC sensitization. Reading the label with the study, this specimen's treatment or condition is: therapeutic diphenylcyclopropenone sensitization with weekly scalp DPC. The method behind the library was RACE. Sequenced using a NextSeq 500. In-frame beta chains were kept once TCRdb had trimmed the public reads at Q25 with fastp and called clones with MiXCR. One record per CDR3 amino acid sequence lists the most common genes and DNA. The sample table shows roughly 70,000 distinct CDR3 sequences, and more than 8% are seen once. Around 3.3% of the sample goes to the ten largest clones. Sequencing was performed on whole blood, taken in connection with sensitization to the hapten diphenylcyclopropenone (DPC). The receptors derive from a woman aged 40 to 49 with alopecia areata. Some clones in this sample may be carry-over from other donors' samples.

This clonotype was found many times. The gene calls are TRBV6-4 and TRBJ2-2; unclear D gene. Trimming took off 0 bases at V and 3 bases at J, with 2 bases between the two ends. The germline V gene encodes CDR1 MRHNA and CDR2 SNTAGT. This CDR3 comprises 13 residues. For the CDR3, the DNA is TGTGCCAGCAGTGACTCAGACACCGGGGAGCTGTTTTTT. This translates into CASSDSDTGELFF.

In this sample, this clonotype turned up many times. This chain uses TRBV20-1 with TRBJ1-3; D is ambiguous. The germline V gene encodes CDR1 DFQATT and CDR2 SNEGSKA (reference sequence). The CDR3 is 13 residues long. V lost 3 bases, J lost 3 bases, and 9 bases lay in between. The CDR3 loop is CSARRTFGNTIYF. As DNA, the CDR3 is TGCAGTGCTAGGAGGACGTTTGGAAACACCATATATTTT.

This clonotype showed up just a few times. This chain connects TRBV12-3 or TRBV12-4 to TRBJ1-2; perhaps TRBD1 as D (5 bases). The V end was cut by 6 bases, the J end by 3 bases, with 14 bases between. The CDR3 is made up of 14 amino acids. CDR3 amino acids: CASSRRQGDYGYTF. DNA for the CDR3: TGTGCCAGCAGCAGGCGCCAGGGTGACTATGGCTACACCTTC.

V gene TRBV20-1 combines with J gene TRBJ2-1; TRBD2 agrees at 8 bases. Looked up from germline, CDR1 is DFQATT and CDR2 is SNEGSKA (reference sequence). With 5 bases clipped from V and 9 bases from J, the junction kept 18 bases outside the gene matches. This CDR3 contains 16 residues. The CDR3 region is CSAPHSGTSSIIEQFF. CDR3 DNA: TGCAGTGCTCCTCATTCGGGGACTAGTTCTATTATTGAGCAGTTCTTC.

This clonotype was seen many times. J is TRBJ2-1 and V is TRBV29-1, with 10 bases fitting TRBD1. Germline CDR1 is SQVTM and CDR2 is ANQGSEA. The CDR3 is made up of 14 amino acids. Losses at the gene ends were 3 bases for V and 9 bases for J; bases not matched to a gene: 8. The CDR3 spells CSVDPGQGIGEQFF. DNA of the CDR3: TGCAGCGTTGACCCGGGACAGGGGATTGGTGAGCAGTTCTTC.

J is TRBJ1-5 and V is TRBV12-2; TRBD1 is the table's D call and was not checked against the DNA. TRBV12-2 is shown as a pseudogene. This CDR3 has 18 residues. The DNA of the CDR3 is TGTGCAAGTCGCTTATTGGGGGCGGTTTCATATAGCAATCAGCCCCAGCATTTT. Translation gives CASRLLGAVSYSNQPQHF.

The sample holds a few counts of this clonotype. This rearrangement joins TRBV6-1 to TRBJ1-1; D gene unclear. Looked up from germline, CDR1 is MNHNS and CDR2 is SASEGT. V was cut by 4 bases and J by 1 base, with 4 bases left in between. The CDR3 is 12 residues long. The DNA for the CDR3 is TGTGCCAGCAGTGCGTGGAACACTGAAGCTTTCTTT. Translated, it gives CASSAWNTEAFF.

There are many counts of this clonotype. The chain uses TRBV5-1 and TRBJ2-2, with 8 bases fitting TRBD2. V lost 4 bases to trimming and J lost 1 base; unmatched junction nucleotides: 9. Per germline, CDR1 SGHRS and CDR2 YFSETQ. This CDR3 has 17 amino acids. CDR3 protein: CASSQGPGLGNTGELFF. The DNA of the CDR3 is TGCGCCAGCAGCCAGGGTCCGGGACTAGGGAACACCGGGGAGCTGTTTTTT.

This clonotype was detected a few times. The chain carries TRBV11-2 and TRBJ2-5; the match to TRBD1 covers 10 bases. This CDR3 region has 14 residues. Germline lookup yields CDR1 SGHAT and CDR2 FQNNGV. Trimming removed 5 bases from V and 4 bases from J; junction bases left unmatched: 4. CDR3 coding DNA: TGTGCCAGCAGCGAAGACAGGGGGCCAGAGACCCAGTACTTC. Protein product: CASSEDRGPETQYF.

This clonotype was observed at least ten times. This rearrangement joins TRBV4-1 to TRBJ1-1; D may be TRBD1 (5 bases). V lost 4 bases and J lost 0, with 12 bases in between. Germline V lookup: CDR1 MGHRA, CDR2 YSYEKL. The CDR3 spans 15 residues. The DNA for the CDR3 is TGCGCCAGCAGCCTCCTAGACAGTTTGAACACTGAAGCTTTCTTT. It encodes CASSLLDSLNTEAFF.

The chain couples TRBV28 to TRBJ1-1, with D unresolved. The ends were cut back, 2 bases at V and 2 bases at J, with 6 bases in the middle. Germline CDR1 and CDR2: MDHEN and SYDVKM. This CDR3 region has 13 residues. The CDR3 DNA is TGTGCCAGCAGTTTAGTGGGAAACACTGAAGCTTTCTTT. Protein: CASSLVGNTEAFF.

This chain uses TRBV7-6 with TRBJ2-1; TRBD2 matches at 8 bases. This CDR3 has 13 residues. The germline gives CDR1 SGHVS, CDR2 FNYEAQ. Germline trimming cut 5 bases from V and 10 bases from J; bases unmatched to any gene: 7. CDR3 sequence reads: CASSLSGGREQFF. Written as DNA, the CDR3 is TGTGCCAGCAGCCTCAGCGGGGGAAGGGAGCAGTTCTTC.

This chain connects TRBV7-9 to TRBJ2-1, with 10 nucleotides matching TRBD2. V lost 5 bases to trimming and J lost 8 bases; unmatched junction nucleotides: 12. The CDR3 is 16 amino acids. Germline V lookup: CDR1 SEHNR, CDR2 FQNEAQ (reference sequence). The CDR3 DNA reads as TGTGCCAGCAGCCTCTCATTAGCGGGGGGCAGGGATGAGCAGTTCTTC. Its translation is CASSLSLAGGRDEQFF.

This clonotype was detected a few times. J is TRBJ2-4 and V is TRBV4-1, with D unresolved. The CDR3 runs to 13 residues. V lost 2 bases, J lost 8 bases, and 10 bases lay in between. Germline V lookup: CDR1 MGHRA, CDR2 YSYEKL. The CDR3 spells CASSQMGSDIQYF. The CDR3 DNA sequence: TGCGCCAGCAGCCAAATGGGATCCGACATTCAGTACTTC.

This clonotype was seen repeatedly, ten times or more. V and J are TRBV4-2 and TRBJ1-1; 7 positions agree with TRBD1. Trimming at V came to 2 bases and at J to 4 bases, leaving 13 bases not matched to a gene. Germline V gene sequence: CDR1 LGHNA, CDR2 YNFKEQ. The CDR3 runs 17 residues. The CDR3 loop is CASSQPGQGEGSTEAFF. CDR3 sequence (DNA): TGTGCCAGCAGCCAACCGGGGCAGGGGGAAGGGAGCACTGAAGCTTTCTTT.